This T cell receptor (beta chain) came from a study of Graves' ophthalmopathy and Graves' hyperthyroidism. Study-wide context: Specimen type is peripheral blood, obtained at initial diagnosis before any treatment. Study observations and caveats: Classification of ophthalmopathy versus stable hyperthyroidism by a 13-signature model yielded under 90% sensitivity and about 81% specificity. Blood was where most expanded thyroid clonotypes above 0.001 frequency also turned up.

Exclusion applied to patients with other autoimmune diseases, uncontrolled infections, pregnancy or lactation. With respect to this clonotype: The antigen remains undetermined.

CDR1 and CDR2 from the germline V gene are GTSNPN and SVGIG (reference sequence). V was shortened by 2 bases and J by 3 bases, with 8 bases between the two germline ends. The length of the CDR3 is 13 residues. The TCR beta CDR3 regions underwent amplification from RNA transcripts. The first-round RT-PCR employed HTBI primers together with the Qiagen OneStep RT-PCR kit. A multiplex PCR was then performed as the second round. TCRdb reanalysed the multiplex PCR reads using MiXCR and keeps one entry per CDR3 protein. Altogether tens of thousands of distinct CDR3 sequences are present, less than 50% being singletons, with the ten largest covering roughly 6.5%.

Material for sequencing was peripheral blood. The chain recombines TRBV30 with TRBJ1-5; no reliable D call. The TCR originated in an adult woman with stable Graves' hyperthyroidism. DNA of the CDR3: TGTGCCTGGAGTCGGGAGAACAATCAGCCCCAGCATTTT. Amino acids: CAWSRENNQPQHF.